These 22 T cell receptor beta chains originate from one sample sequenced in a study of blood T cell repertoires in COVID-19. TCRdb's table, derived via immunoSEQ multiplex PCR, lists solely in-frame clones and lacks some. The data contain under 200,000 clones, over 70% of them singletons. Sequenced sample: PBMCs or T cells enriched from blood (not recorded which). The receptors shown here come from a woman aged 60-75 years who had recovered from COVID-19.

This rearrangement joins TRBV5-1 to TRBJ1-1; maybe TRBD1 (5 bases). CDR3 length equals 16 residues. Germline CDR1 is SGHRS and CDR2 is YFSETQ. Trimming took 4 bases from V and 0 from J, leaving 16 bases between them. CDR3 sequence (DNA): TGCGCCAGCAGCCGGTCGTGGGGCAAGTTGAACACTGAAGCTTTCTTT. Translation: CASSRSWGKLNTEAFF.

The J gene is TRBJ2-5, the V gene TRBV29-1, with a weak D call TRBD2 (6 bases). From germline, CDR1 is SQVTM and CDR2 ANQGSEA. The V gene lost 7 bases and the J gene lost 4 bases, with 10 bases spanning the gap. CDR3 length: 11 residues. The CDR3 DNA reads TGCAGCGCTAGCGAGGGAGAGACCCAGTACTTC. Translated: CSASEGETQYF. Filled out from reference TRBV29-1 and TRBJ2-5, the complete variable domain reads SAVISQKPSRDICQRGTSLTIQCQVDSQVTMMFWYRQQPGQSLTLIATANQGSEATYESGFVIDKFPISRPNLTFSTLTVSNMSPEDSSIYLCSASEGETQYFGPGTRLLVL.

The rearrangement joins TRBV30 to TRBJ2-7; 7 bases match TRBD2. V dropped 5 bases and J dropped 2; count of bases not matched to a gene: 3. The CDR3 extends over 12 amino acids. Per germline, CDR1 GTSNPN and CDR2 SVGIG (reference sequence). This CDR3 reads CAWGRGPYEQYF. For the CDR3, the DNA is TGTGCCTGGGGGAGGGGACCCTACGAGCAGTACTTC.

V is TRBV6-5 and J is TRBJ2-1, with a possible D match to TRBD1 (5 bases). CDR1 is MNHEY, CDR2 SVGAGI, per germline. The CDR3 is 15 residues long. V was shortened by 6 bases and J by 0 bases, with 12 bases between the two germline ends. This CDR3 is CASSPTVSSYNEQFF. The CDR3 bases are TGTGCCAGCAGCCCGACAGTGAGCTCCTACAATGAGCAGTTCTTC.

Here the CDR3 DNA reads TGTGCCAGCAGTGAACCCCCGGAGTATTATTCAAGGAACTATGGCTACACCTTC. Translating it yields CASSEPPEYYSRNYGYTF. V and J are TRBV2 and TRBJ1-2; D unclear. The CDR3 covers 18 residues. Trimming removed 2 bases at V and 2 bases at J, with 21 bases between. Germline V lookup: CDR1 SNHLY, CDR2 FYNNEI.

This clone is termed medium-sized. V and J are TRBV29-1 and TRBJ1-1; 7 positions agree with TRBD1. The CDR3 is 11 amino acids. V shed 7 bases and J 5 bases; nucleotides not matched to a gene: 4. Germline V gene data show CDR1 as SQVTM and CDR2 as ANQGSEA. The CDR3 DNA reads as TGCAGCGGCGGACAGGTAACTGAAGCTTTCTTT. Translation gives CSGGQVTEAFF.

This rearrangement joins TRBV2 to TRBJ1-2; 7 bases align to TRBD1. V was clipped by 8 bases and J by 6 bases; unmatched bases: 6. This CDR3 contains 12 residues. The V gene's germline CDR1 is SNHLY and CDR2 FYNNEI. In DNA form, the CDR3 reads TGTGCCAGCCTAGGGACAGAAGATGGCTACACCTTC. It encodes CASLGTEDGYTF.

The genes are TRBV3-1 (or the pseudogene TRBV3-2) and TRBJ2-1; 10 nucleotides align to TRBD2. The CDR3 consists of 17 residues. Germline V lookup: CDR1 LGHDT, CDR2 YNNKEL (reference sequence). Trimming took 2 bases from V and 3 from J; bases not matched to a gene: 7. As DNA, the CDR3 is TGTGCCAGCAGCCAAATGACTAGCGGGCCCTACTACAATGAGCAGTTCTTC. It translates to CASSQMTSGPYYNEQFF.

The J gene is TRBJ1-2, the V gene TRBV2; D possibly corresponds to TRBD1 (5 bases). The CDR3 covers 16 residues. V lost 5 bases to trimming and J lost 0 bases, with 16 bases between them. Germline V CDR1 and CDR2: SNHLY, FYNNEI. CDR3 in DNA: TGTGCCAGCAGTCTCCTCTACCGGGGGACTAACTATGGCTACACCTTC. Residues: CASSLLYRGTNYGYTF.

This clone was seen only a few times. The J gene is TRBJ1-2, the V gene TRBV9; 7 nucleotides match TRBD1. The length of the CDR3 is 13 residues. Per germline, CDR1 SGDLS and CDR2 YYNGEE. Trimming at V came to 0 bases and at J to 4 bases, leaving 0 bases not matched to a gene. CDR3 region: CASSVDRGYGYTF. CDR3 coding DNA: TGTGCCAGCAGCGTAGACAGGGGCTATGGCTACACCTTC.

This clone showed up just once. The J gene is TRBJ1-4, the V gene TRBV25-1, with D uncertain. V gave up 1 base and J gave up 5 bases, with 8 bases separating them. There are 14 residues in the CDR3. Per the germline V gene, CDR1 is MGHDK and CDR2 is SYGVNS. CDR3 sequence (DNA): TGTGCCAGCAGTGAATTACGGGAAAATGAAAAACTGTTTTTT. This translates into CASSELRENEKLFF.

This chain connects TRBV7-3 to TRBJ2-7, with TRBD2 matching 11 bases. CDR1 and CDR2 from the germline V gene are SGHTA and FQGTGA. The CDR3 sequence is 15 residues long. With V trimmed by 5 bases and J by 2 bases, 5 bases remained unmatched. The CDR3 nucleotides read TGTGCCAGCAGCCCCGCTAGCGGGGGGACCTACGAGCAGTACTTC. Translation: CASSPASGGTYEQYF.

In its sample, this clone was seen a few times. J is TRBJ1-2 and V is TRBV5-1; 9 bases fit TRBD1. The junction had 6 bases not matched to a gene; V was cut back by 4 bases and J by 5 bases. Germline V gene data show CDR1 as SGHRS and CDR2 as YFSETQ. The CDR3 is 14 amino acids. CDR3 sequence reads: CASSIRDREYGYTF. The CDR3 coding sequence is TGCGCCAGCAGCATTCGGGACAGGGAATATGGCTACACCTTC.

The rearrangement uses TRBV27 and TRBJ2-1, with 9 bases that match TRBD1. V lost 0 bases to trimming and J lost 3 bases; unmatched junction nucleotides: 6. Germline-derived CDR1 and CDR2 are MNHEY and SMNVEV (reference sequence). The CDR3 has 17 residues. In DNA form, the CDR3 reads TGTGCCAGCAGTTTATCCGGACAGGGGAAACGCTACAATGAGCAGTTCTTC. This translates into CASSLSGQGKRYNEQFF.

J is TRBJ2-7 and V is TRBV6-1; D is perhaps TRBD2 (6 bases). V lost 2 bases and J 1 base, leaving 9 bases between the germline ends. The CDR3 has 14 amino acids. The germline V gene encodes CDR1 MNHNS and CDR2 SASEGT. For the CDR3, the DNA is TGTGCCAGCAGTGAAACGGGGGTATCCTACGAGCAGTACTTC. It specifies CASSETGVSYEQYF.

This chain links TRBV15 with TRBJ1-2; D remains ambiguous. Trimming took 7 bases from V and 2 from J, leaving 11 bases between them. The CDR3 runs 13 residues. Germline loops: CDR1 LNHNV, CDR2 YYDKDF (reference sequence). This CDR3 is CATKAGQNYGYTF. CDR3 sequence (DNA): TGTGCCACCAAGGCTGGGCAGAACTATGGCTACACCTTC.

This chain uses TRBV18 with TRBJ1-2; a weak D match, TRBD1 (6 bases). V was trimmed by 5 bases and J by 1 base, leaving 8 bases between them. CDR1 is KGHSH, CDR2 LQKENI, per germline. The length of the CDR3 is 13 residues. Written as DNA, the CDR3 is TGTGCCAGCTCAGCGGACAGTAACTATGGCTACACCTTC. Translated: CASSADSNYGYTF.

This chain uses TRBV18 with TRBJ1-1; D not resolved. The CDR3 length is 14 residues. Looked up from germline, CDR1 is KGHSH and CDR2 is LQKENI. The V gene lost 1 base and the J gene lost 8 bases, with 14 bases spanning the gap. CDR3: CASSPLRGKGEAFF. CDR3 DNA: TGTGCCAGCTCACCACTTCGAGGGAAGGGAGAAGCTTTCTTT. The full variable domain, rest sourced from reference TRBV18 and TRBJ1-1, is NAGVMQNPRHLVRRRGQEARLRCSPMKGHSHVYWYRQLPEEGLKFMVYLQKENIIDESGMPKERFSAEFPKEGPSILRIQQVVRGDSAAYFCASSPLRGKGEAFFGQGTRLTVV.

V and J are TRBV11-3 and TRBJ2-1, with a weak D call TRBD1 (6 bases). CDR3 size: 13 residues. Germline values: CDR1 SGHNT, CDR2 YENEEA. V was clipped by 5 bases and J by 6 bases, with 11 bases between them. The CDR3 loop is CASSDQGSNEQFF. In DNA form, the CDR3 reads TGTGCCAGCAGCGACCAGGGGTCCAATGAGCAGTTCTTC.

This clone was picked up one time. This chain links TRBV12-3 or TRBV12-4 with TRBJ2-7; D gene uncertain. The CDR3 contains 11 residues. V lost 6 bases to trimming and J lost 4 bases, with 7 bases between them. The CDR3: CASSFGYEQYF. CDR3 bases: TGTGCCAGCAGCTTCGGGTACGAGCAGTACTTC.

The rearrangement uses TRBV11-2 and TRBJ2-5; D gene unclear. The CDR3 length is 13 residues. Germline CDR1 reads SGHAT; CDR2 reads FQNNGV. V was pared by 7 bases and J by 5 bases, with 14 bases between. The CDR3 loop is CASTTALVETQYF. The CDR3 DNA reads as TGTGCCAGCACCACGGCCCTAGTCGAGACCCAGTACTTC.

The chain links TRBV24-1 to TRBJ2-7; D is perhaps TRBD1 (6 bases). The germline V and J ends were trimmed by 10 bases and 5 bases, with 17 bases remaining between them. Germline V lookup: CDR1 KGHDR, CDR2 SFDVKD. The CDR3 sequence is 13 residues long. In DNA form, the CDR3 reads TGTGCCACACAACATAAACAGGGCCACGAGCAGTACTTC. This translates into CATQHKQGHEQYF.